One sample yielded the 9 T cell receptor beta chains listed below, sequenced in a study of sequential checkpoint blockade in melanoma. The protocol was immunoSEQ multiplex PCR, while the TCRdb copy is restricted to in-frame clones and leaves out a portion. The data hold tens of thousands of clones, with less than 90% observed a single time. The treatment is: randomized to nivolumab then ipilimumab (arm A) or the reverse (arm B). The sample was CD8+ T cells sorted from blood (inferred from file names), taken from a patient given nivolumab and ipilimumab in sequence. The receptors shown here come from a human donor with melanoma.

The CDR3 nucleotides are TGTGCCAGTAGTCCCGACCGGGCAGGGCGGGATACGCAGTATTTT. Its translation: CASSPDRAGRDTQYF. The chain links TRBV19 to TRBJ2-3, with a possible D match to TRBD1 (5 bases). Germline CDR1 is LNHDA and CDR2 is SQIVND (reference sequence). This CDR3 has 15 amino acids. V lost 5 bases and J lost 6, with 18 bases in between.

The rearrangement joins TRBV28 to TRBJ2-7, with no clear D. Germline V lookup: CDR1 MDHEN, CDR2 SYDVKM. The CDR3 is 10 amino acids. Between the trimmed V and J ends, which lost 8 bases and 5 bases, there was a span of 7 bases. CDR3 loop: CASSENEQYF. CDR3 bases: TGTGCCAGCTCCGAGAACGAGCAGTACTTC.

The CDR3 loop is CASSQGMIDRGRNTEAFF. The CDR3 nucleotides are TGCGCCAGCAGCCAAGGGATGATAGACAGGGGGAGGAACACTGAAGCTTTCTTT. This chain joins TRBV4-3 and TRBJ1-1, with 9 bases aligning to TRBD1. V gave up 1 base and J gave up 1 base; unmatched junction bases: 10. This CDR3 has 18 residues. From germline, CDR1 is LGHNA and CDR2 YSLEER.

CDR3 region: CASSDRGPFGYTF. The CDR3 DNA follows: TGTGCCAGCAGCGACAGGGGGCCTTTTGGCTACACCTTC. V and J are TRBV11-2 and TRBJ1-2; 10 bases fit TRBD1. This CDR3 comprises 13 residues. Germline values: CDR1 SGHAT, CDR2 FQNNGV. With 5 bases clipped from V and 7 bases from J, the junction kept 4 bases outside the gene matches.

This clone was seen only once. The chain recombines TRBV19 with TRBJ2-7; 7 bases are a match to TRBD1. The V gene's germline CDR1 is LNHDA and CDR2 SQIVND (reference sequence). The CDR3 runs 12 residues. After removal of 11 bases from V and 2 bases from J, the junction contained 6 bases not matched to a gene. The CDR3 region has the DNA TGTGCCTCTAGACAGGGAGCCTACGAGCAGTACTTC. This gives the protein CASRQGAYEQYF.

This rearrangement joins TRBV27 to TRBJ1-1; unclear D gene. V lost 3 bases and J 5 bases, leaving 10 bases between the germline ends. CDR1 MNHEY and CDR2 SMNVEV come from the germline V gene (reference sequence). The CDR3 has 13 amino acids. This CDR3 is CASSLRGSTEAFF. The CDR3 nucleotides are TGTGCCAGCAGTTTGCGGGGAAGTACTGAAGCTTTCTTT.

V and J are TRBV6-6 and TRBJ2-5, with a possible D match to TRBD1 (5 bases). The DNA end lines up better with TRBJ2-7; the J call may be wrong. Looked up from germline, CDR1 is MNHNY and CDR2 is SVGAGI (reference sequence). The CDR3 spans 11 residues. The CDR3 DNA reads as TGTGCCGCCAGGGCGATCTACGAGCAGTACTTC. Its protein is CAARAIYEQYF.

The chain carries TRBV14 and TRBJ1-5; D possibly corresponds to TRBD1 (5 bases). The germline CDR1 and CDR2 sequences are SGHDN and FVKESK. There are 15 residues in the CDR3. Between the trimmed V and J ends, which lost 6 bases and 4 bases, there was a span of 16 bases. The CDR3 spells CASSSNGRENQPQHF. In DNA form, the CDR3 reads TGTGCCAGCAGTTCCAACGGCAGGGAAAATCAGCCCCAGCATTTT.

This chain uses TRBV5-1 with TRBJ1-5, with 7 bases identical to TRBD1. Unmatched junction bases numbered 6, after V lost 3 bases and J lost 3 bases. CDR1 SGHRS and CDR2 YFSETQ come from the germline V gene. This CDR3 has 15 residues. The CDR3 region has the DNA TGCGCCAGCAGCTCTACAGGGGCCTTCAATCAGCCCCAGCATTTT. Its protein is CASSSTGAFNQPQHF.